The TCR beta chain described here comes from a study of T cell responses to AZD1222 COVID-19 vaccine. About this clone itself: Its antigen remains unidentified.

Overall study results and limits: The number of AZD1222 recipients seropositive at baseline was only five or six. There were repertoire samples only from the period after the peak T cell response.

V lost 10 bases to trimming and J lost 6 bases, with 24 bases between them. The CDR3 loop spans 16 amino acids. Germline CDR1 reads LNHDA; CDR2 reads SQIVND (reference sequence). Data came from immunoSEQ multiplex PCR; TCRdb stores just in-frame clones and leaves some out. The table has fewer than 200,000 clones, 91% seen once. The V gene is TRBV19, the J gene TRBJ2-2, with D maybe TRBD2 (6 bases). The clonotype originates from an adult in good health. The material sequenced was peripheral blood, taken on day 0 of AZD1222 vaccination. The DNA of the CDR3 is TGTGCCACCGTGGGTTGGGCAGGGAGGAAGTCCGGGGAGCTGTTTTTT. It translates to CATVGWAGRKSGELFF.